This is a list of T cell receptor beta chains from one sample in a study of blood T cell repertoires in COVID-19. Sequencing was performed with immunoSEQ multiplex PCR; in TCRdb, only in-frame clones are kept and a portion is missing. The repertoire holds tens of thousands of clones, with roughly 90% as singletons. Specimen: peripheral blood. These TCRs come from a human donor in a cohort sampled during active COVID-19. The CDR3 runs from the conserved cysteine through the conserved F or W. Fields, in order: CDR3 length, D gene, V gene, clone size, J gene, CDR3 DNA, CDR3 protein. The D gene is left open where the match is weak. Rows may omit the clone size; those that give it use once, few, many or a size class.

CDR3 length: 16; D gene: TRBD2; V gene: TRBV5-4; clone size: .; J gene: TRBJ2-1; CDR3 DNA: TGTGCCAGCAGCTCCCCTAGCGGGCCCTCCTACAATGAGCAGTTCTTC; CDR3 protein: CASSSPSGPSYNEQFF
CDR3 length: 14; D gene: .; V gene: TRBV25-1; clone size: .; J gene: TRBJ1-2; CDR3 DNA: TGTGCCAGCAGTCTAGGACAGTCGGACTATGGCTACACCTTC; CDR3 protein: CASSLGQSDYGYTF
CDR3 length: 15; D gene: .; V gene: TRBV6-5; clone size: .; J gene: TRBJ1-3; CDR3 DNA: TGTGCCAGCACCGAGGGAGTGGAGCTTAGAAACACCATATATTTT; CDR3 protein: CASTEGVELRNTIYF
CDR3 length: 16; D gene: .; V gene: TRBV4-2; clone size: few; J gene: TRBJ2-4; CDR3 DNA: TGTGCCAGCAGCCAAGACGGAGACGGGGGGCCGAGGATTCAGTACTTC; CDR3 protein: CASSQDGDGGPRIQYF
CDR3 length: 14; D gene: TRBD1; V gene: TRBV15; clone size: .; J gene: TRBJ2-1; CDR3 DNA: TGTGCCACCAGCAGAGATACAGGGGACGATGAGCAGTTCTTC; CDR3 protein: CATSRDTGDDEQFF
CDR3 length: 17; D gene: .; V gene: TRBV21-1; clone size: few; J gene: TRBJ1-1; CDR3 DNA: TGTGCCAGCAGCGGGGGGGGCCCGCAATCCAGGAACACTGAAGCTTTCTTT; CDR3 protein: CASSGGGPQSRNTEAFF
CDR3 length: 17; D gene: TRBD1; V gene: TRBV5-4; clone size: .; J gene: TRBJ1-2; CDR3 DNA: TGTGCCAGCAGCTCCCGGACAGGGGGCTTATTAAACTATGGCTACACCTTC; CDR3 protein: CASSSRTGGLLNYGYTF
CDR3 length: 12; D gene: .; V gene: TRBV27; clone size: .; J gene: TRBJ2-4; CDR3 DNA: TGTGCCAGCAGTTTGTCTGGCGGGGTTAAGTACTTC; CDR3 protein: CASSLSGGVKYF
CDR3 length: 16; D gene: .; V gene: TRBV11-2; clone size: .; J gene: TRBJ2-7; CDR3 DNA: TGTGCCAGCAGCTTAGAGGGTGGGGCGGTCGACTACGAGCAGTACTTC; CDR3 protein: CASSLEGGAVDYEQYF
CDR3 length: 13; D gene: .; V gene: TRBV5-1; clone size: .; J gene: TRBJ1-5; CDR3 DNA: TGCGCCAGCAGCCTGGGAGTCGCACAGCCCCAGCATTTT; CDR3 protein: CASSLGVAQPQHF
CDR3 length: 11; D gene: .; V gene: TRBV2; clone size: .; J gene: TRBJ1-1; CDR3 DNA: TGTGCCAGCAGTGAATACGGGGAAGCTTTCTTT; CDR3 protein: CASSEYGEAFF